These 31 T cell receptor beta chains were all obtained from the same sample, sequenced in a study of blood T cell repertoires in COVID-19. Produced via immunoSEQ multiplex PCR; TCRdb's table is partial and in-frame only. The table records 55,000 to 80,000 clones, roughly 89% of them present only once. Sequences were obtained from peripheral blood. These receptors originate from a man aged 45 to 65 with active COVID-19.

The chain combines TRBV5-1 with TRBJ1-2, with TRBD1 identical over 9 bases. The germline V gene has CDR1 SGHRS and CDR2 YFSETQ. Trimming cost V 0 bases and J 3 bases; bases outside gene matches: 6. CDR3 length equals 16 residues. The CDR3 reads CASSLVGTGYDYGYTF. The CDR3 nucleotides read TGCGCCAGCAGCTTGGTTGGGACAGGGTATGACTATGGCTACACCTTC.

The genes are TRBV3-1 (or the pseudogene TRBV3-2) and TRBJ1-1; D may be TRBD1 (6 bases). With 1 base removed from V and 6 bases from J, the gap between germline ends came to 12 bases. Per the germline V gene, CDR1 is LGHDT and CDR2 is YNNKEL (reference sequence). The CDR3 runs to 14 residues. In nucleotides, the CDR3 is TGTGCCAGCAGCCAAGGTGGGGGGGCGTCTGAAGCTTTCTTT. Its translation: CASSQGGGASEAFF.

The CDR3 coding sequence is TGTGCCAGCAGCTTAGTACTTCAGGGATACACTGAAGCTTTCTTT. Its protein product is CASSLVLQGYTEAFF. The chain is built from TRBV5-5 and TRBJ1-1, with D perhaps TRBD1 (5 bases). Germline V gene lookup returns CDR1 SGHKS and CDR2 YYEKEE (reference sequence). V lost 2 bases and J 3 bases, leaving 14 bases between the germline ends. The CDR3 covers 15 residues. Combining the CDR3 with reference TRBV5-5 and TRBJ1-1 gives the whole variable domain DAGVTQSPTHLIKTRGQQVTLRCSPISGHKSVSWYQQVLGQGPQFIFQYYEKEERGRGNFPDRFSARQFPNYSSELNVNALLLGDSALYLCASSLVLQGYTEAFFGQGTRLTVV.

V gene TRBV7-3 combines with J gene TRBJ1-1, with D perhaps TRBD1 (5 bases). The germline V gene has CDR1 SGHTA and CDR2 FQGTGA. The CDR3 contains 14 residues. V lost 4 bases, J lost 1 base, and 10 bases lay in between. In DNA form, the CDR3 reads TGTGCCAGCAGCTCCGGGGGAGCGAACACTGAAGCTTTCTTT. Its protein is CASSSGGANTEAFF. The variable domain in full, completed from reference TRBV7-3 and TRBJ1-1, reads GAGVSQTPSNKVTEKGKYVELRCDPISGHTALYWYRQSLGQGPEFLIYFQGTGAADDSGLPNDRFFAVRPEGSVSTLKIQRTERGDSAVYLCASSSGGANTEAFFGQGTRLTVV.

The chain couples TRBV2 to TRBJ2-3; D may be TRBD1 (5 bases). V was clipped by 4 bases and J by 14 bases, with 40 bases between them. The CDR3 loop spans 20 amino acids. The germline gives CDR1 SNHLY, CDR2 FYNNEI. CDR3 DNA: TGTGCCAGCAGTGGACAGTTCTTGGAACCTTCATCCAAACCAACTACTTCCACGTATTTT. Residues: CASSGQFLEPSSKPTTSTYF.

The J gene is TRBJ1-2, the V gene TRBV2, with TRBD1 as a possible D gene (5 bases). V lost 6 bases, J lost 6 bases, and 14 bases lay in between. The CDR3 has 13 amino acids. In germline, CDR1 is SNHLY, CDR2 FYNNEI. In nucleotides, the CDR3 is TGTGCCAGCAGGGCCGGACAAGTTGATGGCTACACCTTC. Translation: CASRAGQVDGYTF.

The rearrangement uses TRBV2 and TRBJ1-1; 8 bases are shared with TRBD1. CDR3 length: 15 amino acids. Germline V CDR1 and CDR2: SNHLY, FYNNEI. V lost 8 bases, J lost 4 bases, and 12 bases stayed unmatched. The CDR3 nucleotides are TGTGCCAGCGAACGTCCCGGGACAGGTTCCACTGAAGCTTTCTTT. As protein: CASERPGTGSTEAFF.

The chain employs TRBV9 and TRBJ2-2; the D is unclear. Trimming removed 0 bases at V and 4 bases at J, with 13 bases between. The CDR3 covers 16 residues. Looked up from germline, CDR1 is SGDLS and CDR2 is YYNGEE. CDR3 in amino acids: CASSVAVGHSTGELFF. The DNA for the CDR3 is TGTGCCAGCAGCGTAGCTGTTGGTCATAGCACCGGGGAGCTGTTTTTT.

The chain recombines TRBV15 with TRBJ1-1; TRBD1 matches at 8 bases. The CDR3 extends over 18 amino acids. Germline CDR1 is LNHNV and CDR2 is YYDKDF (reference sequence). Unmatched junction bases numbered 18, after V lost 5 bases and J lost 4 bases. The CDR3 DNA sequence: TGTGCCACCAGCTACCACCAATTTAGGACAGGGATAAGCACTGAAGCTTTCTTT. Translation gives CATSYHQFRTGISTEAFF.

The chain recombines TRBV5-1 with TRBJ1-2; no clear D gene. The CDR3 length is 16 residues. V dropped 0 bases and J dropped 0 bases, with 12 bases sitting between them. Germline loops: CDR1 SGHRS, CDR2 YFSETQ. The CDR3 loop reads CASSLDSVQANYGYTF. CDR3 bases: TGCGCCAGCAGCTTGGATTCTGTACAAGCTAACTATGGCTACACCTTC.

The CDR3 loop is CASSVSFFSYEQYF. The CDR3 coding sequence is TGTGCCAGCAGTGTCTCTTTCTTCTCCTACGAGCAGTACTTC. The chain joins TRBV2 to TRBJ2-7; D ambiguous. The CDR3 runs 14 residues. V lost 4 bases and J lost 0, with 10 bases in between. CDR1 is SNHLY, CDR2 FYNNEI, per germline.

This CDR3 reads CASSVVAGATEAFF. The CDR3 bases are TGTGCCAGCAGCGTAGTTGCAGGGGCCACTGAAGCTTTCTTT. J is TRBJ1-1 and V is TRBV9, with D tentatively TRBD1 (6 bases). V dropped 0 bases and J dropped 4 bases, with 10 bases sitting between them. There are 14 residues in the CDR3. CDR1 is SGDLS and CDR2 is YYNGEE in the germline V gene.

The V and J genes are TRBV9 and TRBJ2-7, with 8 positions matching TRBD1. J was trimmed by 4 bases and V by 4 bases; bases with no gene match: 10. Germline lookup yields CDR1 SGDLS and CDR2 YYNGEE. The CDR3 is made up of 15 amino acids. The CDR3 region has the DNA TGTGCCAGCAGCCCACAACCGGGACAGGCTTACGAGCAGTACTTC. Its translation is CASSPQPGQAYEQYF.

The genes are TRBV2 and TRBJ2-3; 8 bases are a match to TRBD2. The ends lost 7 bases at V and 5 bases at J; junction bases unmatched: 11. The CDR3 loop spans 15 amino acids. Germline-derived CDR1 and CDR2 are SNHLY and FYNNEI. The CDR3, as DNA: TGTGCCAGCATTGTTGCGGGGGGCCCGGGAGATACGCAGTATTTT. Protein: CASIVAGGPGDTQYF. The complete variable domain, with remaining parts taken from reference TRBV2 and TRBJ2-3, reads EPEVTQTPSHQVTQMGQEVILRCVPISNHLYFYWYRQILGQKVEFLVSFYNNEISEKSEIFDDQFSVERPDGSNFTLKIRSTKLEDSAMYFCASIVAGGPGDTQYFGPGTRLTVL.

CDR3 loop: CASSLGQGAMNTEAFF. The CDR3 DNA follows: TGCGCCAGCAGCTTGGGACAGGGTGCCATGAACACTGAAGCTTTCTTT. The V gene is TRBV5-1, the J gene TRBJ1-1; 7 bases are shared with TRBD1. Per the germline V gene, CDR1 is SGHRS and CDR2 is YFSETQ. The trim removed 0 bases at V and 0 bases at J, leaving 5 bases unmatched. The CDR3 is made up of 16 amino acids.

The chain is built from TRBV30 and TRBJ2-2; TRBD2 might be the D (6 bases). The germline CDR1 and CDR2 sequences are GTSNPN and SVGIG (reference sequence). The CDR3 has 15 amino acids. Trimming took 8 bases from V and 2 from J, leaving 18 bases between them. This chain's CDR3 is CALDGTGLNTGELFF. The CDR3 nucleotides read TGTGCCCTGGACGGAACGGGACTCAACACCGGGGAGCTGTTTTTT.

The count of this clone is one. The chain carries TRBV2 and TRBJ2-7; D may be TRBD2 (5 bases). Germline assignment: CDR1 SNHLY and CDR2 FYNNEI. With 6 bases removed from V and 2 bases from J, the gap between germline ends came to 11 bases. CDR3 length: 13 amino acids. In nucleotides, the CDR3 is TGTGCCAGCAGGTGGACTGAAACCTACGAGCAGTACTTC. It specifies CASRWTETYEQYF.

This clone is a singleton in its sample. This rearrangement joins TRBV19 to TRBJ1-5; 8 nucleotides agree with TRBD1. Trimming removed 9 bases from V and 6 bases from J; junction bases left unmatched: 7. Germline lookup yields CDR1 LNHDA and CDR2 SQIVND (reference sequence). The CDR3 is 13 residues long. This CDR3 is CASKDRGGQPQHF. As DNA, the CDR3 is TGTGCCAGCAAAGACAGGGGAGGTCAGCCCCAGCATTTT.

This chain uses TRBV4-1 with TRBJ2-5, with 8 bases matching TRBD1. CDR1 MGHRA and CDR2 YSYEKL come from the germline V gene. J gave up 5 bases and V 4 bases, and 9 bases lay outside the gene matches. The CDR3 contains 15 residues. CDR3 DNA sequence: TGCGCCAGCAGCCCGCTCGCAGGGGGCATTGAGACCCAGTACTTC. Protein: CASSPLAGGIETQYF.

This chain joins TRBV5-5 and TRBJ2-2, with 11 bases identical to TRBD2. Germline loops: CDR1 SGHKS, CDR2 YYEKEE (reference sequence). This CDR3 comprises 17 residues. Losses at the gene ends were 7 bases for V and 5 bases for J; bases not matched to a gene: 13. The CDR3 bases are TGTGCCAGCCGTAGCGGGGGGGCTATGACGGGGACCGGGGAGCTGTTTTTT. This translates into CASRSGGAMTGTGELFF.

This chain links TRBV10-3 with TRBJ2-5; TRBD2 matches 8 bases. Germline values: CDR1 ENHRY, CDR2 SYGVKD. Losses at the gene ends were 8 bases for V and 4 bases for J; bases not matched to a gene: 15. CDR3 length: 16 amino acids. Here the CDR3 DNA reads TGTGCCATCGCATCCTCCGCCGGGACTAGGGGAGAGACCCAGTACTTC. As protein: CAIASSAGTRGETQYF.

This sequence joins TRBV19 and TRBJ2-3, with D perhaps matching TRBD2 (6 bases). V shed 3 bases and J shed 3 bases, with 13 bases lying between them. CDR3 length equals 15 residues. The germline CDR1 and CDR2 sequences are LNHDA and SQIVND (reference sequence). CDR3 sequence: CASSMSGVTTDTQYF. The CDR3, as DNA: TGTGCCAGTAGTATGTCGGGGGTGACTACAGATACGCAGTATTTT.

The V and J genes are TRBV5-1 and TRBJ2-5, with D uncertain. The CDR3 covers 11 residues. Trimming left V 3 bases short and J 7 bases short, with 7 bases between. Per the germline V gene, CDR1 is SGHRS and CDR2 is YFSETQ. The CDR3 loop reads CASSSELTQYF. CDR3 coding DNA: TGCGCCAGCAGCTCGGAGTTGACCCAGTACTTC.

The rearrangement uses TRBV18 and TRBJ2-1; D gene unclear. V lost 3 bases, J lost 10 bases, and 10 bases lay in between. Germline CDR1 is KGHSH and CDR2 is LQKENI. The CDR3 length is 12 residues. The CDR3 coding sequence is TGTGCCAGCTCACCCCAGTCCTCAGAGCAGTTCTTC. It encodes CASSPQSSEQFF.

The chain couples TRBV7-8 to TRBJ1-2; TRBD1 aligns across 9 bases. The CDR3 is made up of 14 amino acids. Germline loops: CDR1 SGHVS, CDR2 FQNEAQ. V was clipped by 2 bases and J by 9 bases; unmatched bases: 7. This chain's CDR3 is CASSLSGTGNRYTF. CDR3 sequence (DNA): TGTGCCAGCAGCTTATCGGGGACAGGGAATCGCTACACCTTC.

This rearrangement joins TRBV13 to TRBJ1-2; no clear D. The V gene lost 8 bases and the J gene lost 0 bases, with 16 bases spanning the gap. This CDR3 contains 15 residues. Germline V gene sequence: CDR1 PRHDT, CDR2 FYEKMQ (reference sequence). In DNA, the CDR3 is TGTGCCAGCGATGCGATGAGGGAACCTAACTATGGCTACACCTTC. It encodes CASDAMREPNYGYTF.

This clone was observed a few times. DNA for the CDR3: TGTGCCAGCAGTTTCGGGGGAGGGGGGGCCCTCCACTTT. As protein: CASSFGGGGALHF. V and J are TRBV28 and TRBJ1-6, with D tentatively TRBD1 (6 bases). The V end lost 3 bases, the J end lost 14 bases, and 14 bases lay between the germline ends. This CDR3 contains 13 residues. The germline gives CDR1 MDHEN, CDR2 SYDVKM.

The chain couples TRBV11-3 to TRBJ1-5; weak D call: TRBD1 (6 bases). V was pared by 0 bases and J by 4 bases, with 10 bases between. CDR1 and CDR2 from the germline V gene are SGHNT and YENEEA. The CDR3 contains 15 residues. CDR3 coding DNA: TGTGCCAGCAGCTTAGAACAGGGAGAGAATCAGCCCCAGCATTTT. Encoded protein: CASSLEQGENQPQHF.

V usage is TRBV7-4 and J usage is TRBJ2-1, with D perhaps matching TRBD2 (5 bases). V was pared by 0 bases and J by 1 base, with 13 bases between. Germline V gene lookup returns CDR1 SGHVT and CDR2 SQSDAQ. CDR3 size: 17 residues. The CDR3 nucleotides read TGTGCCAGCAGCTTAGCGAGAGGGTTTAAGTCCTACAATGAGCAGTTCTTC. Translation: CASSLARGFKSYNEQFF.

This chain joins TRBV29-1 and TRBJ2-1; TRBD1 matches 7 bases. Germline CDR1 reads SQVTM; CDR2 reads ANQGSEA. V trimming: 7 bases; J trimming: 4 bases; junction bases outside the gene matches: 10. The CDR3 runs to 14 residues. The CDR3 loop reads CSAPTGMGYNEQFF. Written as DNA, the CDR3 is TGCAGCGCACCGACAGGGATGGGGTACAATGAGCAGTTCTTC.

The chain carries TRBV7-8 and TRBJ1-2; tentatively, D is TRBD1 (5 bases). Trimming removed 5 bases from V and 4 bases from J, with 14 bases in between. The CDR3 has 14 residues. The germline V gene has CDR1 SGHVS and CDR2 FQNEAQ. The CDR3 DNA sequence: TGTGCCAGCAGCCCCCCCGGGACTCTCTATGGCTACACCTTC. Protein sequence: CASSPPGTLYGYTF.